This passage covers 17 T cell receptor beta chains from one sample sequenced in a study of blood T cell repertoires in COVID-19. Assay used: immunoSEQ multiplex PCR; TCRdb lists only in-frame clones, some missing. The data contain tens of thousands of clones, around 85% of them singletons. Sequencing was performed on peripheral blood. The receptors originated from a man aged 45-65 years with active COVID-19.

This CDR3 reads CASSLAGQGADTQYF. The CDR3 DNA sequence: TGTGCCAGCAGCTTAGCGGGACAGGGGGCAGATACGCAGTATTTT. This chain joins TRBV7-6 and TRBJ2-3, with TRBD1 identical over 11 bases. The V gene's germline CDR1 is SGHVS and CDR2 FNYEAQ. The CDR3 runs to 15 residues. With 0 bases clipped from V and 4 bases from J, the junction kept 0 bases outside the gene matches.

V usage is TRBV6-2 or TRBV6-3 and J usage is TRBJ2-7; the match to TRBD1 covers 7 bases. CDR3 length: 15 residues. Germline lookup yields CDR1 MNHEY and CDR2 SVGEGT. V was clipped by 5 bases and J by 0 bases; unmatched bases: 7. The CDR3: CASSTRDSDSYEQYF. CDR3 nucleotides: TGTGCCAGCAGTACCCGGGACAGTGACTCCTACGAGCAGTACTTC.

The V call is TRBV6-5, the J call TRBJ1-1; D ambiguous. The CDR3 spans 12 residues. Trimming removed 6 bases at V and 5 bases at J, with 10 bases between. Looked up from germline, CDR1 is MNHEY and CDR2 is SVGAGI. CDR3 bases: TGTGCCAGCAGGGTCCAGGAAACTGAAGCTTTCTTT. It encodes CASRVQETEAFF.

J is TRBJ1-6 and V is TRBV18; possible D gene TRBD1, 5 bases. The CDR3 is 15 amino acids. V shed 1 base and J shed 6 bases, with 10 bases lying between them. The V gene's germline CDR1 is KGHSH and CDR2 LQKENI. The CDR3 DNA reads as TGTGCCAGCTCACCACAGGACACGACTAATTCACCCCTCCACTTT. Amino acid sequence: CASSPQDTTNSPLHF.

The genes are TRBV20-1 and TRBJ2-7, with unresolved D. Germline CDR1 reads DFQATT; CDR2 reads SNEGSKA (reference sequence). V was clipped by 2 bases and J by 2 bases, with 4 bases between them. The CDR3 is made up of 11 amino acids. CDR3 sequence reads: CSARRAYEQYF. As DNA, the CDR3 is TGCAGTGCTAGACGGGCCTACGAGCAGTACTTC.

This rearrangement joins TRBV27 to TRBJ2-3; TRBD2 matches 8 bases. The CDR3 is 16 amino acids. V shed 2 bases and J 5 bases; nucleotides not matched to a gene: 9. From germline, CDR1 is MNHEY and CDR2 SMNVEV (reference sequence). The CDR3 reads CASSLGTSSFGDTQYF. The CDR3 nucleotides read TGTGCCAGCAGTTTAGGGACTAGTTCTTTTGGAGATACGCAGTATTTT.

The chain uses TRBV3-1 (or the pseudogene TRBV3-2) and TRBJ2-2, with TRBD1 matching over 10 bases. V dropped 1 base and J dropped 4; count of bases not matched to a gene: 12. The CDR3 length is 19 residues. The germline V gene has CDR1 LGHDT and CDR2 YNNKEL (reference sequence). CDR3 sequence reads: CASSQGPEPGQGFTGELFF. The CDR3, as DNA: TGTGCCAGCAGCCAAGGTCCTGAACCGGGACAGGGGTTCACCGGGGAGCTGTTTTTT.

The chain has TRBV12-3 or TRBV12-4 and TRBJ1-2; no clear D gene. With 4 bases removed from V and 5 bases from J, the gap between germline ends came to 11 bases. The CDR3 is 13 amino acids. The DNA for the CDR3 is TGTGCCAGCAGTTCCCACACGGGATATGGCTACACCTTC. As protein: CASSSHTGYGYTF.

This clone has only a few counts. The chain joins TRBV29-1 to TRBJ1-3, with 12 bases that match TRBD1. CDR3 size: 16 residues. Trimming at V came to 4 bases and at J to 1 base, leaving 5 bases not matched to a gene. Germline V gene sequence: CDR1 SQVTM, CDR2 ANQGSEA. CDR3 loop: CSVVGTGGSSGNTIYF. The CDR3 DNA sequence: TGCAGCGTTGTGGGGACAGGGGGCTCGTCTGGAAACACCATATATTTT.

This clone was observed a single time. The chain couples TRBV7-9 to TRBJ1-1; 10 bases are a match to TRBD1. Germline V lookup: CDR1 SEHNR, CDR2 FQNEAQ (reference sequence). Trimming cost V 5 bases and J 3 bases; bases outside gene matches: 6. The CDR3 sequence is 15 residues long. CDR3 coding DNA: TGTGCCAGCAGCGTTGGCGGGACAGGGGACACTGAAGCTTTCTTT. This encodes CASSVGGTGDTEAFF.

The chain links TRBV4-1 to TRBJ2-7, with 9 bases that match TRBD1. Losses at the gene ends were 3 bases for V and 4 bases for J; bases not matched to a gene: 7. CDR1 MGHRA and CDR2 YSYEKL come from the germline V gene. There are 15 residues in the CDR3. As DNA, the CDR3 is TGCGCCAGCAGCCACCCCGGGACAGGGTTGTACGAGCAGTACTTC. Translated, it gives CASSHPGTGLYEQYF.

The rearrangement joins TRBV2 to TRBJ2-6; D not certain. V lost 7 bases to trimming and J lost 0 bases, with 7 bases between them. The CDR3 sequence is 14 residues long. Germline CDR1 SNHLY, CDR2 FYNNEI. The CDR3 here is CASKSGSGANVLTF. The CDR3 DNA sequence: TGTGCCAGCAAGTCCGGCTCTGGGGCCAACGTCCTGACTTTC.

V and J are TRBV5-1 and TRBJ1-2; tentative D call: TRBD1 (5 bases). Trimming shortened V by 4 bases and J by 8 bases, and 12 bases separated the two germline ends. The length of the CDR3 is 12 residues. CDR1 SGHRS and CDR2 YFSETQ come from the germline V gene. The CDR3 is CASSLTGEGYTF. The CDR3 DNA reads TGCGCCAGCAGCCTAACGGGGGAAGGCTACACCTTC.

V is TRBV27 and J is TRBJ1-5; D remains unclear. From germline, CDR1 is MNHEY and CDR2 SMNVEV (reference sequence). CDR3 length: 15 residues. The CDR3 sequence is CDTGKSAGFNQPQHF. CDR3 nucleotides: TGTGACACTGGAAAATCGGCGGGTTTCAATCAGCCCCAGCATTTT.

This chain's CDR3 is CASSQRGPEMNTEAFF. CDR3 DNA: TGTGCCAGCAGCCAGAGAGGGCCAGAGATGAACACTGAAGCTTTCTTT. The chain is built from TRBV3-1 (or the pseudogene TRBV3-2) and TRBJ1-1; no definite D call. Germline V gene sequence: CDR1 LGHDT, CDR2 YNNKEL (reference sequence). CDR3 length equals 16 residues. The V gene lost 3 bases and the J gene lost 0 bases, with 14 bases spanning the gap.

The V call is TRBV6-5, the J call TRBJ1-2; the D gene is possibly TRBD1 (6 bases). Germline CDR1 reads MNHEY; CDR2 reads SVGAGI. The CDR3 consists of 16 residues. V lost 0 bases and J lost 8, with 19 bases in between. The CDR3 protein is CASSYSMQGSLRGYTF. For the CDR3, the DNA is TGTGCCAGCAGTTACTCGATGCAGGGGAGTTTGCGAGGCTACACCTTC.

This clone was found a few times. V gene TRBV2 combines with J gene TRBJ1-5; no definite D call. Germline CDR1 reads SNHLY; CDR2 reads FYNNEI. Trimming left V 7 bases short and J 4 bases short, with 14 bases between. The CDR3 has 14 residues. DNA for the CDR3: TGTGCCAGCACCTTTAATAGTCGGAATCAGCCCCAGCATTTT. Translating it yields CASTFNSRNQPQHF. The full variable domain, with the rest looked up from reference TRBV2 and TRBJ1-5, is EPEVTQTPSHQVTQMGQEVILRCVPISNHLYFYWYRQILGQKVEFLVSFYNNEISEKSEIFDDQFSVERPDGSNFTLKIRSTKLEDSAMYFCASTFNSRNQPQHFGDGTRLSIL.